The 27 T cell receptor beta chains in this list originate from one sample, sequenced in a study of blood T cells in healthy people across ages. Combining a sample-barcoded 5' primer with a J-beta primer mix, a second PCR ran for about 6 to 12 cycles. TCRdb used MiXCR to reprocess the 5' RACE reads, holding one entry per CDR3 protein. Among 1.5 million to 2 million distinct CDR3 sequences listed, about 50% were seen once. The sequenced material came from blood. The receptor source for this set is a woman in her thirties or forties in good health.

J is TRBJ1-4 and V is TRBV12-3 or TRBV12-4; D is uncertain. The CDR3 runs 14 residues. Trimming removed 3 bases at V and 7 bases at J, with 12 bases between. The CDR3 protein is CASSFSGFGEKLFF. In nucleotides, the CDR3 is TGTGCCAGCAGTTTTTCGGGGTTCGGTGAAAAACTGTTTTTT.

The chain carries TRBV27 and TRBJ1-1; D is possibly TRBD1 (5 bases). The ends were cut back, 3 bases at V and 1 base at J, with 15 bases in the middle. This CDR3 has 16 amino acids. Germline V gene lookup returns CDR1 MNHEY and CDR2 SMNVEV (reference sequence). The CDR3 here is CASSLGPGGSNTEAFF. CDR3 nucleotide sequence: TGTGCCAGCAGTTTGGGACCCGGTGGATCGAACACTGAAGCTTTCTTT.

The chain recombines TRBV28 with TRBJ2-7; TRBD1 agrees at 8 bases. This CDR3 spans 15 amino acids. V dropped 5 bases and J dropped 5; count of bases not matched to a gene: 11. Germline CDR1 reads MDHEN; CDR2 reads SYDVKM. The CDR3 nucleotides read TGTGCCAGCAGTCCCGTCGGGACAGGTGCCAACGAGCAGTACTTC. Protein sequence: CASSPVGTGANEQYF.

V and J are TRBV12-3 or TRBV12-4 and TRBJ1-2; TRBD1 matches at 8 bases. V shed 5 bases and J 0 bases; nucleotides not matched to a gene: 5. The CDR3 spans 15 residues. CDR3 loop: CASSPRTGTNYGYTF. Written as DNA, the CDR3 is TGTGCCAGCAGTCCGCGGACAGGGACTAACTATGGCTACACCTTC.

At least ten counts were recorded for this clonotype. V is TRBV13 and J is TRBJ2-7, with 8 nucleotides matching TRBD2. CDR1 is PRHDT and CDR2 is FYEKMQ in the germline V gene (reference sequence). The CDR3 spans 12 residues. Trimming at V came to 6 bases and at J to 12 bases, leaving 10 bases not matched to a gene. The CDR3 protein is CASSPGGSGPYF. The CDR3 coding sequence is TGTGCCAGCAGTCCGGGGGGGTCAGGTCCGTACTTC.

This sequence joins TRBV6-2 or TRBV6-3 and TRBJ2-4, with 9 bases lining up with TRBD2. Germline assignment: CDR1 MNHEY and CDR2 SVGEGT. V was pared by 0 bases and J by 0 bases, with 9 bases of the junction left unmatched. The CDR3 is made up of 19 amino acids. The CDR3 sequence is CASSYSPSGVPLAKNIQYF. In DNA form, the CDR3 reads TGTGCCAGCAGTTACTCGCCTAGCGGGGTGCCCCTAGCCAAAAACATTCAGTACTTC.

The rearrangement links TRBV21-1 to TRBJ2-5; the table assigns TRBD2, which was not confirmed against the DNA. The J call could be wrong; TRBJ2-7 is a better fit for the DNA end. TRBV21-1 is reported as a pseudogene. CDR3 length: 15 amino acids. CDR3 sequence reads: CASSKAGGTADEQYF. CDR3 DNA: TGTGCCAGCAGCAAAGCGGGGGGGACAGCGGACGAGCAGTACTTC.

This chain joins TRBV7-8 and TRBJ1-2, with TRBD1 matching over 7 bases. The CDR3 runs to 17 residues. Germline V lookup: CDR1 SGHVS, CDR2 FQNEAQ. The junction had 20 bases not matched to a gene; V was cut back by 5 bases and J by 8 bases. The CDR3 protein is CASSLLGGPRDTLGYTF. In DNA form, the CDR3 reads TGTGCCAGCAGCCTCCTAGGGGGCCCCCGGGACACCCTGGGCTACACCTTC.

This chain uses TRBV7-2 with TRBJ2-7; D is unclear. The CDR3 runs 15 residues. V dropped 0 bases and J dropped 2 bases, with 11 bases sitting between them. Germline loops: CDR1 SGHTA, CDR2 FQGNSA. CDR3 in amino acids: CASSLAGERAYEQYF. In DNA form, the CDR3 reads TGTGCCAGCAGCTTAGCAGGAGAAAGGGCCTACGAGCAGTACTTC.

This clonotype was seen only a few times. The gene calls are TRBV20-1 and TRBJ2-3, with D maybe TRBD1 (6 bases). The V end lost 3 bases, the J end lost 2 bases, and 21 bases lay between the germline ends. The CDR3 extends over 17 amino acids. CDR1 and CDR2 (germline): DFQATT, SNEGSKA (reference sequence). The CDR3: CSASGTGIIGVTDTQYF. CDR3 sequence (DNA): TGCAGTGCTAGCGGTACAGGGATAATAGGGGTCACAGATACGCAGTATTTT.

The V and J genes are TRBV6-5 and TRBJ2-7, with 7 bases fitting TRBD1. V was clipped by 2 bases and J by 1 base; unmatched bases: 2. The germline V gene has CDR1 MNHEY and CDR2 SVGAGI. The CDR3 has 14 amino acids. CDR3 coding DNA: TGTGCCAGCAGTTACGGGGGACAGTCCTACGAGCAGTACTTC. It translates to CASSYGGQSYEQYF.

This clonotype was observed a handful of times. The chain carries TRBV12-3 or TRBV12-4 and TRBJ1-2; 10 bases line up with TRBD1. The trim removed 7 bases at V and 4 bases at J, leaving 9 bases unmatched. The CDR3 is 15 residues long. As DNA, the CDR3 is TGTGCCAGCAACCGGGACAGGGGAGTCGGCTATGGCTACACCTTC. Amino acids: CASNRDRGVGYGYTF.

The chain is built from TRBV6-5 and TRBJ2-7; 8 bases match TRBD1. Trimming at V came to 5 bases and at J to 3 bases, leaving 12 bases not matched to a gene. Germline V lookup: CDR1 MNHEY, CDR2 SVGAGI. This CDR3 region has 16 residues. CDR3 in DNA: TGTGCCAGCAGTCCCGCCCTAGGACAGGGAGTCTACGAGCAGTACTTC. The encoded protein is CASSPALGQGVYEQYF.

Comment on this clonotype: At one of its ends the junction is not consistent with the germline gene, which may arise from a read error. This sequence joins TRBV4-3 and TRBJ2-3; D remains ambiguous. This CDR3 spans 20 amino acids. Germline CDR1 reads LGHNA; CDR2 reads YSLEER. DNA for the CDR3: TGCGGCAGCAGCCAAGTAGAAATAGGATTCGAGGAGACGTTCAAGGGTACGCAGTATTTT. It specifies CGSSQVEIGFEETFKGTQYF.

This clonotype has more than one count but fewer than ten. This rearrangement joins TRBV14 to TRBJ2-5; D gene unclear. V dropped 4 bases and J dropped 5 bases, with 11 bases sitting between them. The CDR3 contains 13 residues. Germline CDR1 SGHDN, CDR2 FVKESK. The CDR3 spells CASSPVSWETQYF. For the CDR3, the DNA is TGTGCCAGCAGCCCCGTTAGCTGGGAGACCCAGTACTTC.

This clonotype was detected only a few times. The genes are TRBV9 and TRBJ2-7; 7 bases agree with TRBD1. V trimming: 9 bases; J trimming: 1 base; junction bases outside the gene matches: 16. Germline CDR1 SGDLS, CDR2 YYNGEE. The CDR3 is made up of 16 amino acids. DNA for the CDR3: TGTGCCACCCAACGGTCACAGGGGCTACCTTCCTACGAGCAGTACTTC. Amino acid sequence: CATQRSQGLPSYEQYF.

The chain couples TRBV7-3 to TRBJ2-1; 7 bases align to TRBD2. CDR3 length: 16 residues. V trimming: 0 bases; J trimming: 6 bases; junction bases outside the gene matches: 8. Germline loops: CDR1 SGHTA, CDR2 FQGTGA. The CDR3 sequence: CASSLTGGSTANEQFF. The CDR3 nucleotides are TGTGCCAGCAGCTTAACGGGCGGGAGTACCGCCAATGAGCAGTTCTTC.

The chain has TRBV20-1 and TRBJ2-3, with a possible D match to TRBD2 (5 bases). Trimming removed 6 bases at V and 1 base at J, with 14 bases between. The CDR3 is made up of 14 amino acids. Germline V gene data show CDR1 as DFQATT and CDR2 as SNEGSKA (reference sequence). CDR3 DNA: TGCAGTGCCGCCGCTAGCTCGGGCACAGATACGCAGTATTTT. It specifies CSAAASSGTDTQYF.

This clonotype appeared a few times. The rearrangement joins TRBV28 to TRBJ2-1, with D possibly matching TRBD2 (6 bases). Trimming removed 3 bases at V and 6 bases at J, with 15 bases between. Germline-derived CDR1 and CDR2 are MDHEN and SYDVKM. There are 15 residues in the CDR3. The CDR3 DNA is TGTGCCAGCAGTTTTGCCGGGGTGGGAGGCAATGAGCAGTTCTTC. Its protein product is CASSFAGVGGNEQFF. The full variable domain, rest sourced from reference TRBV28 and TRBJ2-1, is DVKVTQSSRYLVKRTGEKVFLECVQDMDHENMFWYRQDPGLGLRLIYFSYDVKMKEKGDIPEGYSVSREKKERFSLILESASTNQTSMYLCASSFAGVGGNEQFFGPGTRLTVL.

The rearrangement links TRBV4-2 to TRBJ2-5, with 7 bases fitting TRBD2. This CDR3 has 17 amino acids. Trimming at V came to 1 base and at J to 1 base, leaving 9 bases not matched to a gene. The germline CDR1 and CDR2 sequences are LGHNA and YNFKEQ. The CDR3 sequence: CASSQGENGGFQETQYF. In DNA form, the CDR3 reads TGTGCCAGCAGCCAAGGTGAAAACGGGGGGTTCCAAGAGACCCAGTACTTC.

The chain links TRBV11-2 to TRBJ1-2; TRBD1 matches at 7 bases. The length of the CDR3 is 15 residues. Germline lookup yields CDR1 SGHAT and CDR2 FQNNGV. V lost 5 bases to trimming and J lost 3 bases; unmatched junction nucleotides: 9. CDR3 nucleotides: TGTGCCAGCAGCCAGCGAGACAGGGTTCACTATGGCTACACCTTC. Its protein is CASSQRDRVHYGYTF. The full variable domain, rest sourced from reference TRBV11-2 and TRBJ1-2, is EAGVAQSPRYKIIEKRQSVAFWCNPISGHATLYWYQQILGQGPKLLIQFQNNGVVDDSQLPKDRFSAERLKGVDSTLKIQPAKLEDSAVYLCASSQRDRVHYGYTFGSGTRLTVV.

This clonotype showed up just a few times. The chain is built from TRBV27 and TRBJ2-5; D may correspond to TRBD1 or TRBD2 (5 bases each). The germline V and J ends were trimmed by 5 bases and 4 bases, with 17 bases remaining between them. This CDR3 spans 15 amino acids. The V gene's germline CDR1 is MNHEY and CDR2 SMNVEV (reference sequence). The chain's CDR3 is CASSPSGTSGETQYF. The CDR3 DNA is TGTGCCAGCAGTCCCTCCGGGACGAGCGGAGAGACCCAGTACTTC.

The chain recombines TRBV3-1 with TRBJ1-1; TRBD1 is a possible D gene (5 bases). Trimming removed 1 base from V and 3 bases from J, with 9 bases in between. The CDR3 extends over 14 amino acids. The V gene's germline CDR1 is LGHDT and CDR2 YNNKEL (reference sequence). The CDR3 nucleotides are TGTGCCAGCAGCCAAGGTGGGGGGGACACTGAAGCTTTCTTT. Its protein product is CASSQGGGDTEAFF.

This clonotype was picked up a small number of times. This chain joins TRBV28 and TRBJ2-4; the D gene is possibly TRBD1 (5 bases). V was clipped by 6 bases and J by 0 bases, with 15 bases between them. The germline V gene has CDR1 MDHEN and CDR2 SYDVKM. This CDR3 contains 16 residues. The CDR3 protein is CASRPQGPIAKNIQYF. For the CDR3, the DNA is TGTGCCAGCAGACCCCAGGGTCCTATAGCCAAAAACATTCAGTACTTC.

This CDR3 is CASSPQGAQYF. CDR3 bases: TGTGCCAGCAGCCCACAGGGGGCCCAGTACTTC. The V call is TRBV7-2, the J call TRBJ2-5, with 8 bases identical to TRBD1. Germline CDR1 and CDR2: SGHTA and FQGNSA. Losses at the gene ends were 5 bases for V and 9 bases for J; bases not matched to a gene: 2. The CDR3 is made up of 11 amino acids.

CDR3 in DNA: TGTGCCAGCAGTACGATGTCCCTCCTAACGGCCTACGAGCAGTACTTC. As protein: CASSTMSLLTAYEQYF. This chain connects TRBV6-2 or TRBV6-3 to TRBJ2-7, with unresolved D. Germline-derived CDR1 and CDR2 are MNHEY and SVGEGT. The CDR3 length is 16 residues. V shed 5 bases and J shed 2 bases, with 19 bases lying between them.

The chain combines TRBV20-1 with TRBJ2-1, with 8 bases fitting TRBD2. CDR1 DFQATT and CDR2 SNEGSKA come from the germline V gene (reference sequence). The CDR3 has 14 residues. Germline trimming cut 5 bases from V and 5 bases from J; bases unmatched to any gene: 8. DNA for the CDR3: TGCAGTGCTGAAAGCGGGGGAGCCGACAATGAGCAGTTCTTC. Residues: CSAESGGADNEQFF.